Following are 13 T cell receptor delta chains from one sample sequenced in a study of γδ T cells in repeated Plasmodium falciparum infection (dated by TCRdb to the early 2020s). For bulk TCR repertoire analysis, Vgamma9/Vdelta2+ and Vdelta2-negative gammadelta T cell populations were isolated by flow sorting from peripheral blood mononuclear cells. Library construction relied on multiplex PCR. TCRdb lists the instrument as Illumina MiSeq. TCRdb reran clone calling on the public reads with CATT; rows sharing one DNA sequence were then combined. Across this sample there are some 100,000 delta-chain clones, with 1.4% seen only once. Around 8.1% of the sample is taken by the ten largest. Specimen: gamma-delta T cells from blood. These receptors came from a pool of human donors (malaria-infected and uninfected, not separated).

The sample holds a few counts of this clone. TCRdb assigns this DNA the protein of a much larger clone, which departs from its translation at residue 11; this likely reflects a read error, and the protein shown comes from translating the DNA. The chain employs TRDV2 and TRDJ1; D is perhaps TRDD3 (5 bases). In the absence of a J gene in TCRdb, the DNA was matched to germline to assign it here. CDR1 is GEAIGNYY and CDR2 is EKD in the germline V gene. The length of the CDR3 is 17 residues. V lost 4 bases and J lost 1, with 21 bases in between. The CDR3 sequence is CACDRLGVGWGTDKLIF. The CDR3 DNA reads TGTGCCTGTGATCGCCTTGGGGTGGGGTGGGGCACCGATAAACTCATCTTT.

For this clone: TCRdb assigns this DNA the protein of a much larger clone, which departs from its translation at residue 13; this likely reflects a read error, and the protein shown comes from translating the DNA. The chain links TRDV1 to TRDJ1, with 9 bases aligning to TRDD3. This CDR3 has 20 amino acids. After removal of 1 base from V and 0 bases from J, the junction contained 15 bases not matched to a gene. Germline assignment: CDR1 TSWWSYY and CDR2 QGS. The CDR3 DNA follows: TGTGCTCTTGGGGAACGGTTGGCTGCACTGGGGGACGAGTACACCGATAAACTCATCTTT. The encoded protein is CALGERLAALGDEYTDKLIF.

This clone came up a few times. A far bigger clonotype differs at one base, so this is likely a read error. Other DNA sequences from this sample encode an identical CDR3 as well. The J gene is TRDJ3, the V gene TRDV2, with D possibly matching TRDD3 (6 bases). Germline matching of the DNA provided the J gene here, since TCRdb leaves it blank. Germline CDR1 is GEAIGNYY and CDR2 is EKD. This CDR3 is built from 16 residues. This chain's CDR3 is CACDLLGSWDTRQMFF. The CDR3 DNA is TGCGCCTGTGACCTACTGGGCTCCTGGGACACCCGACAGATGTTTTTC.

Concerning this clone itself: TCRdb's entry gives the protein of a much larger clone, which mismatches this DNA's translation at residue 6, likely from a read error; the protein reported here is translated from the DNA. The V and J genes are TRDV1 and TRDJ1; 11 nucleotides agree with TRDD3. Germline trimming cut 3 bases from V and 1 base from J; bases unmatched to any gene: 16. Germline V gene sequence: CDR1 TSWWSYY, CDR2 QGS. The CDR3 extends over 20 amino acids. CDR3 sequence: CALGDSSLWGIRTSTDKLIF. CDR3 DNA: TGTGCTCTTGGGGATTCTTCCTTGTGGGGGATACGGACTAGCACCGATAAACTCATCTTT.

This clone was seen ten or more times. A far more abundant clone sits one base away, making this likely a read error. Other DNA sequences from this sample encode an identical CDR3 as well. This CDR3 is CACDTAGVLRYTDKLIF. CDR3 nucleotide sequence: TGTGCCTGTGACACCGCCGGGGTTCTCCGGTACACTGATAAACTCATCTTT. This sequence joins TRDV2 and TRDJ1; no reliable D call. This CDR3 is 17 amino acids long. The germline V gene encodes CDR1 GEAIGNYY and CDR2 EKD.

As to this clone: TCRdb shows a much larger clone's protein in place of this DNA's translation, and the two differ at residue 4, likely through a read error; the protein shown is translated from the DNA. The V call is TRDV1, the J call TRDJ1, with TRDD3 identical over 7 bases. This CDR3 contains 20 residues. Per germline, CDR1 TSWWSYY and CDR2 QGS. V shed 8 bases, J shed 0 bases, and the junction held 24 bases outside the gene matches. CDR3 in DNA: TGTGCTCTTTGGTCGGGCCTTCTCCCTGTACTGGGGTTATACACCGATAAACTCATCTTT. Its protein is CALWSGLLPVLGLYTDKLIF.

Of note for this clone: One base separates it from a far larger clone, so it is likely a read error. This CDR3 is also generated by other DNA sequences in the sample. V and J are TRDV2 and TRDJ1, with D possibly matching TRDD3 (6 bases). TCRdb carries no J gene annotation; the J gene was assigned here by matching the DNA with germline. Germline assignment: CDR1 GEAIGNYY and CDR2 EKD. V was cut by 0 bases and J by 3 bases, with 25 bases left in between. The CDR3 contains 19 residues. CDR3 region: CACDTKGLGRNRGADKLIF. In DNA, the CDR3 is TGTGCCTGTGACACCAAAGGCCTGGGGCGCAATCGGGGTGCCGATAAACTCATCTTT.

This clone has a count of ten or more. This sample includes further DNA sequences coding for the same CDR3. The chain couples TRDV1 to TRDJ1; TRDD3 agrees at 11 bases. V lost 0 bases, J lost 4 bases, and 22 bases stayed unmatched. Per germline, CDR1 TSWWSYY and CDR2 QGS. This CDR3 region has 22 residues. CDR3 region: CALGELCPSYPAGGYWDDKLIF. Here the CDR3 DNA reads TGTGCTCTTGGGGAACTATGTCCTTCCTATCCCGCTGGGGGATACTGGGACGATAAACTCATCTTT.

This clone was seen a handful of times. A far larger clone is one base from this, pointing to a likely read error. Other DNA variants within this sample encode the same CDR3. The chain has TRDV2 and TRDJ1; perhaps TRDD3 as D (5 bases). Germline loops: CDR1 GEAIGNYY, CDR2 EKD. The CDR3 sequence is 18 residues long. As DNA, the CDR3 is TGTGCCTGTGACACCGTCGATCGAACAGGGGAGTACACCGATAAGCTCATCTTT. Its protein product is CACDTVDRTGEYTDKLIF.

Concerning this clone: This is likely an artifact of a read error, given a far larger clone one base away. The sample has other DNA sequences that encode this CDR3 too. The J gene is TRDJ1, the V gene TRDV2; TRDD3 agrees at 10 bases. Matching the DNA to germline supplied the J gene, which TCRdb does not give. Losses at the gene ends were 1 base for V and 7 bases for J; bases not matched to a gene: 17. Germline V gene lookup returns CDR1 GEAIGNYY and CDR2 EKD. CDR3 size: 18 residues. The CDR3 here is CACDTGYVTGGYAGKLIF. In DNA form, the CDR3 reads TGTGCCTGTGACACTGGCTACGTTACCGGGGGATACGCGGGTAAACTCATCTTT.

This clone has more than one count but fewer than ten. TCRdb's protein, taken from a much larger clone, differs from this DNA's translation at residue 17, likely owing to a read error; the protein displayed comes from the DNA. The chain is built from TRDV1 and TRDJ2; 12 bases are a match to TRDD3. The J gene, left out of TCRdb, was set here by checking the DNA against germline. Germline-derived CDR1 and CDR2 are TSWWSYY and QGS. Unmatched junction bases numbered 28, after V lost 2 bases and J lost 6 bases. The CDR3 has 24 residues. DNA of the CDR3: TGTGCTCTTGGGGAATCGATAACCTTCCCACCTTTTACTGGGGGATACACGGGAGCAGCACAACTCTTCTTT. Residues: CALGESITFPPFTGGYTGAAQLFF.

A remark on this clone: The protein TCRdb lists belongs to a much larger clone and differs from this DNA's translation at residue 14, which points to a read error; the protein shown is made from the DNA. Called V gene: TRDV1; the J gene was not called; the D call in the table, TRDD3, was not verified against the DNA. Germline-derived CDR1 and CDR2 are TSWWSYY and QGS. The CDR3 has 16 residues. CDR3 sequence: CALGEIRTYITDKPIF. CDR3 nucleotide sequence: TGTGCTCTTGGGGAAATCAGAACGTACATCACCGATAAACCCATCTTT.

This clone came up a few times. The protein in TCRdb stems from a much larger clone and differs at residue 16 from this DNA's translation, likely a read error; here the protein is translated from the DNA. The chain employs TRDV1 and TRDJ2, with 8 bases that match TRDD3. This CDR3 comprises 20 residues. CDR1 TSWWSYY and CDR2 QGS come from the germline V gene. This CDR3 reads CALGELALLGGGWLTEQLFF. Here the CDR3 DNA reads TGTGCTCTTGGGGAACTAGCCCTACTAGGTGGGGGATGGTTGACAGAACAACTCTTCTTT.